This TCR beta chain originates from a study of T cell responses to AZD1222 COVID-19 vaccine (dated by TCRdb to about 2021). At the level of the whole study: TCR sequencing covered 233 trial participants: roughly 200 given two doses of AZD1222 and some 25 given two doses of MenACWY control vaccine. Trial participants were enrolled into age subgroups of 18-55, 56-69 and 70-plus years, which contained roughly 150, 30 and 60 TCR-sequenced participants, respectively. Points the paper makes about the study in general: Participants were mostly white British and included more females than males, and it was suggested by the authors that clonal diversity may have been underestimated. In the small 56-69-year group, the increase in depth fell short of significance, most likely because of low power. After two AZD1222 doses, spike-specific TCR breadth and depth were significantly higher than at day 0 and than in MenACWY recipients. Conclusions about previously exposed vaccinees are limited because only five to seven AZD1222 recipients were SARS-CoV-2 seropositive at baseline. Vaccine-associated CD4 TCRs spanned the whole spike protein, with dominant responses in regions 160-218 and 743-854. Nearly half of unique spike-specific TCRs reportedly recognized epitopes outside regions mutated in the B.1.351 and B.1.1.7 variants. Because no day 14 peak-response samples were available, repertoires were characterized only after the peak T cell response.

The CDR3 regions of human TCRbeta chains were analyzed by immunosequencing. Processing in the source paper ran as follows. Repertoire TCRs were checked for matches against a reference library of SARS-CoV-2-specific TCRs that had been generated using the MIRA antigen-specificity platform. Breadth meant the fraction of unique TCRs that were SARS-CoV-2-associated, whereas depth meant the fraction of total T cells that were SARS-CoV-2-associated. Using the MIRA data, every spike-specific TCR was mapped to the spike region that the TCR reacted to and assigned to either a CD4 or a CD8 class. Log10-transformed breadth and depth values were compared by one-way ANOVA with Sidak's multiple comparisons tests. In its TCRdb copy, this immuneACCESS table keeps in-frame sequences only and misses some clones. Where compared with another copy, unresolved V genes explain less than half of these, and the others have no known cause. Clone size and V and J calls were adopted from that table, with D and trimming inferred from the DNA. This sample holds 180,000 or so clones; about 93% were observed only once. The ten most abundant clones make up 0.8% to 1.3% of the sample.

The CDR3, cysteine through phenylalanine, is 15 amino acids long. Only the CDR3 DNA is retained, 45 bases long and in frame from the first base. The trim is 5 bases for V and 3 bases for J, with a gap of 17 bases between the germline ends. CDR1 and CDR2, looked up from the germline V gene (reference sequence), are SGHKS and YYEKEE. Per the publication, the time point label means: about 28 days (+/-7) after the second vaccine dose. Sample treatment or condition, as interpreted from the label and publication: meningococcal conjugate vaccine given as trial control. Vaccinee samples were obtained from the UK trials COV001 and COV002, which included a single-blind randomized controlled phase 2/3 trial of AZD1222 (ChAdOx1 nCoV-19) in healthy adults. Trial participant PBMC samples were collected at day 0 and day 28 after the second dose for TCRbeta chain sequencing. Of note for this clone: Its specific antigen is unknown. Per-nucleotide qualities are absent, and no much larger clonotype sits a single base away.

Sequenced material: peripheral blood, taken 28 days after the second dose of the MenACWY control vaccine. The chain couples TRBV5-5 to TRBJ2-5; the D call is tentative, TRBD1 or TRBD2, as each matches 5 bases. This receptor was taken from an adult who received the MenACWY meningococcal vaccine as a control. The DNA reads TGTGCCAGCAGACGATCCGGGACCACGGAAGAGACCCAGTACTTC. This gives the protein CASRRSGTTEETQYF.